Listed here are 18 T cell receptor beta chains from one sample, sequenced in a study of human T cells and chemical hapten exposure. Time point of the sample: patch test 1, 2 weeks after DPC sensitization. The treatment: therapeutic diphenylcyclopropenone sensitization with weekly scalp DPC. TCRdb redid the calling of the RACE reads with MiXCR, one entry per CDR3 protein. The sample has roughly 98,000 distinct CDR3 sequences, 9.5% to 15% seen once. Source: whole blood, taken in connection with sensitization to the hapten diphenylcyclopropenone (DPC). The receptors derive from a woman aged 40 to 50 with alopecia areata. Some clones in this sample may be carry-over from other donors' samples.

In this sample, this clonotype turned up a few times. J is TRBJ2-7 and V is TRBV3-2; the table names TRBD2, a call not compared with the DNA. TRBV3-2 is a documented pseudogene. The CDR3 loop spans 13 amino acids. The DNA of the CDR3 is TGTGCCAGCAGCCAGGGGACGGCCTGGGAGCAGTACTTC. It codes for CASSQGTAWEQYF.

There are a few counts of this clonotype. This sequence joins TRBV6-1 and TRBJ1-1; a weak D match, TRBD1 (5 bases). The CDR3 is made up of 14 amino acids. Germline V CDR1 and CDR2: MNHNS, SASEGT. Trimming shortened V by 7 bases and J by 6 bases, and 18 bases separated the two germline ends. CDR3 region: CASNPSGMVPEAFF. The CDR3 nucleotides are TGTGCCAGCAATCCCTCAGGGATGGTCCCTGAAGCTTTCTTT.

This chain connects TRBV20-1 to TRBJ2-1; 12 bases map to TRBD2. V trimming: 4 bases; J trimming: 2 bases; junction bases outside the gene matches: 3. The germline V gene encodes CDR1 DFQATT and CDR2 SNEGSKA (reference sequence). The CDR3 extends over 15 amino acids. DNA for the CDR3: TGCAGTGCTAAGAGGACTAGCGGGACCTACAATGAGCAGTTCTTC. Its translation is CSAKRTSGTYNEQFF.

This clonotype has just a few counts. The rearrangement uses TRBV7-2 and TRBJ2-1, with 12 nucleotides matching TRBD2. CDR1 and CDR2 (germline): SGHTA, FQGNSA. The CDR3 runs to 15 residues. J lost 2 bases, V lost 5 bases, and 1 base had no gene match. The CDR3 protein is CASSGTSGPYNEQFF. DNA of the CDR3: TGTGCCAGCAGCGGGACTAGCGGGCCCTACAATGAGCAGTTCTTC.

The chain recombines TRBV28 with TRBJ1-1; no reliable D call. The CDR3 totals 11 residues. The ends were cut back, 5 bases at V and 10 bases at J, with 11 bases in the middle. Germline V gives CDR1 MDHEN, CDR2 SYDVKM. CDR3 amino acids: CASSTAALAFF. CDR3 in DNA: TGTGCCAGCAGTACGGCAGCTTTAGCTTTCTTT.

This clonotype was seen only a few times. The chain employs TRBV20-1 and TRBJ2-3, with 11 bases lining up with TRBD2. This CDR3 contains 13 residues. Per the germline V gene, CDR1 is DFQATT and CDR2 is SNEGSKA (reference sequence). The CDR3 coding sequence is TGCACAATAGCGGGAGGGCCTACAGATACGCAGTATTTT. Its translation is CTIAGGPTDTQYF.

There are a few counts of this clonotype. The chain links TRBV27 to TRBJ2-7; 8 positions match TRBD1. This CDR3 contains 15 residues. V trimming: 4 bases; J trimming: 3 bases; junction bases outside the gene matches: 8. Germline V gene data show CDR1 as MNHEY and CDR2 as SMNVEV (reference sequence). This chain's CDR3 is CASSSTGAPYYEQYF. CDR3 nucleotide sequence: TGTGCCAGCAGTTCGACAGGGGCCCCATACTACGAGCAGTACTTC.

This clonotype was observed a few times. Its ends do not fully match the called genes, so a read error is possible. The chain uses TRBV2 and TRBJ2-1; possible D gene TRBD1, 6 bases. Germline V gives CDR1 SNHLY, CDR2 FYNNEI. There are 11 residues in the CDR3. The CDR3 coding sequence is TGTGCCAGCAGTGAGCGGACAGAAGGTGTCTTC. Amino acid sequence: CASSERTEGVF.

The CDR3 loop is CAWSYGDRVTEAFF. CDR3 nucleotide sequence: TGTGCCTGGAGTTACGGGGACAGGGTCACTGAAGCTTTCTTT. This chain joins TRBV30 and TRBJ1-1; 9 bases fit TRBD1. V lost 2 bases to trimming and J lost 4 bases; unmatched junction nucleotides: 5. CDR3 length equals 14 residues. Germline V gene sequence: CDR1 GTSNPN, CDR2 SVGIG (reference sequence).

This clonotype came up many times. The gene calls are TRBV29-1 and TRBJ2-7; D might be TRBD2 (6 bases). V lost 7 bases and J lost 2, with 15 bases in between. This CDR3 is built from 13 residues. Germline V gives CDR1 SQVTM, CDR2 ANQGSEA. In DNA form, the CDR3 reads TGCAGCGCCGGAAGGGACTGGCCCTACGAGCAGTACTTC. Translated: CSAGRDWPYEQYF.

This clonotype was seen more than once but under ten times. CDR3 sequence: CASSFGTRTYEQYF. CDR3 coding DNA: TGTGCCAGCAGTTTCGGTACACGAACCTACGAGCAGTACTTC. This chain connects TRBV12-3 or TRBV12-4 to TRBJ2-7; D is unclear. This CDR3 comprises 14 residues. V was pared by 3 bases and J by 2 bases, with 11 bases between.

This clonotype occurred many times. This chain links TRBV7-6 with TRBJ2-3, with D unclear. Trimming left V 1 base short and J 6 bases short, with 8 bases between. From germline, CDR1 is SGHVS and CDR2 FNYEAQ. The CDR3 is 13 residues long. CDR3 region: CASSLVEADTQYF. The DNA of the CDR3 is TGTGCCAGCAGCTTAGTCGAGGCCGATACGCAGTATTTT.

This clonotype was detected a few times. The chain is built from TRBV6-4 and TRBJ1-2; D uncertain. The germline gives CDR1 MRHNA, CDR2 SNTAGT. There are 8 residues in the CDR3. The CDR3 reads CISRSYTF. In DNA, the CDR3 is TGTATCTCTCGGAGCTACACCTTC.

J is TRBJ2-1 and V is TRBV12-3 or TRBV12-4; 9 bases agree with TRBD2. CDR3 size: 17 residues. Trimming cost V 4 bases and J 8 bases; bases outside gene matches: 15. CDR3 bases: TGTGCCAGCAGTTCGGGACTGAGGCTAGCGGGACGGGATGAGCAGTTCTTC. As protein: CASSSGLRLAGRDEQFF.

Only a few counts were recorded for this clonotype. The V and J genes are TRBV6-2 or TRBV6-3 and TRBJ2-5, with TRBD1 as a possible D gene (7 bases). This CDR3 is 15 amino acids long. The germline CDR1 and CDR2 sequences are MNHEY and SVGEGT. V was trimmed by 2 bases and J by 2 bases, leaving 12 bases between them. DNA of the CDR3: TGTGCCAGCAGTTACCAGGGGGGCCTTCAAGAGACCCAGTACTTC. Translation: CASSYQGGLQETQYF.

This clonotype has at least ten counts. The chain employs TRBV7-3 and TRBJ2-2, with 8 bases that match TRBD1. This CDR3 is 14 amino acids long. V shed 2 bases, J shed 9 bases, and the junction held 5 bases outside the gene matches. Germline V gene sequence: CDR1 SGHTA, CDR2 FQGTGA. The CDR3 reads CASSLQQGARELFF. The CDR3 coding sequence is TGTGCCAGCAGCTTACAGCAGGGGGCAAGGGAGCTGTTTTTT. Looking up the rest from reference TRBV7-3 and TRBJ2-2 gives the full variable domain: GAGVSQTPSNKVTEKGKYVELRCDPISGHTALYWYRQSLGQGPEFLIYFQGTGAADDSGLPNDRFFAVRPEGSVSTLKIQRTERGDSAVYLCASSLQQGARELFFGEGSRLTVL.

The chain carries TRBV7-2 and TRBJ2-2, with no clear D. The CDR3 loop spans 15 amino acids. From germline, CDR1 is SGHTA and CDR2 FQGNSA. Trimming cost V 6 bases and J 6 bases, with 17 bases left between them. As DNA, the CDR3 is TGTGCCAGCAGTGGATACACCGCGACCGCCGGGGAGCTGTTTTTT. It specifies CASSGYTATAGELFF.

The CDR3 DNA sequence: TGTGCCAGCAGCTTAGCAAGTGGACCGGAAGAGACCCAGTACTTC. It yields the protein CASSLASGPEETQYF. This chain links TRBV7-2 with TRBJ2-5; D gene uncertain. This CDR3 is 15 amino acids long. Germline lookup yields CDR1 SGHTA and CDR2 FQGNSA. Trimming removed 0 bases from V and 3 bases from J, with 11 bases in between. Filled out from reference TRBV7-2 and TRBJ2-5, the complete variable domain reads GAGVSQSPSNKVTEKGKDVELRCDPISGHTALYWYRQSLGQGLEFLIYFQGNSAPDKSGLPSDRFSAERTGGSVSTLTIQRTQQEDSAVYLCASSLASGPEETQYFGPGTRLLVL.